This T cell receptor (beta chain) derives from a study of CD8 T cells in Susac syndrome. With random hexamers, about 0.45 to 1 ug RNA was reverse transcribed. TCRdb re-called the immunoSEQ multiplex PCR reads through MiXCR, storing one row per CDR3 protein. This table holds 150,000 to 200,000 distinct CDR3 sequences, about 95% found once. V shed 6 bases and J shed 0 bases, with 12 bases lying between them. The CDR3 runs to 14 residues. Looked up from germline, CDR1 is MDHEN and CDR2 is SYDVKM. The J gene is TRBJ2-7, the V gene TRBV28; D is ambiguous. This TCR derives from a human donor with multiple sclerosis. Sequencing was done on a sample of CD8+ T cells from PBMCs. CDR3 bases: TGTGCCAGCAGCGTGTCGGCTAGCTCCTACGAGCAGTACTTC. As protein: CASSVSASSYEQYF. The full variable domain, rest sourced from reference TRBV28 and TRBJ2-7, is DVKVTQSSRYLVKRTGEKVFLECVQDMDHENMFWYRQDPGLGLRLIYFSYDVKMKEKGDIPEGYSVSREKKERFSLILESASTNQTSMYLCASSVSASSYEQYFGPGTRLTVT.